The rows below give T cell receptor beta chains drawn from one sample of a study of blood T cell repertoires in COVID-19. The repertoire was sequenced with immunoSEQ multiplex PCR; TCRdb's copy has only in-frame clones and lacks some. Altogether under 200,000 clones are present, about 83% being singletons, with the ten largest covering around 13%. Input material: peripheral blood. These receptors all come from a man between 65 and 79 years old who had recovered from COVID-19. Each CDR3 is given with its conserved first and last residue.

>TRBV7-9|16|TRBJ2-2
CASSHGNTKGRRELFF
>TRBV6-2/TRBV6-3|14|TRBJ2-1
CASSRSSANNEQFF
>TRBV7-9|15|TRBJ2-2
CASSERQGVDGELFF
>TRBV11-2|17|TRBJ2-7
CASSLHPRSSGSYEQYF
>TRBV3-1/TRBV3-2|14|TRBJ2-1
CASSQRELGNEQFF
>TRBV3-1/TRBV3-2|17|TRBJ2-1
CASSQEGLAGVRNEQFF
>TRBV7-9|15|TRBJ1-4
CASSPEGGTNEKLFF
>TRBV28|13|TRBJ2-7
CASSLKPTYEQYF
>TRBV24-1|17|TRBJ2-1
CATSDQTGMASYNEQFF
>TRBV9|17|TRBJ2-5
CASSATSGRALQETQYF
>TRBV5-4|14|TRBJ1-1
CASTPGGTNTEAFF
>TRBV5-1|17|TRBJ2-2
CASSLGVAAPNTGELFF
>TRBV6-5|16|TRBJ1-1
CASSFWAGWMNTEAFF
>TRBV30|14|TRBJ1-5
CAWSTRTGHQPQHF
>TRBV3-1/TRBV3-2|16|TRBJ2-2
CASSITSGRNTGELFF
>TRBV7-2|13|TRBJ2-5
CASTLRGLETQYF
>TRBV27|13|TRBJ2-3
CASSFLLADTQYF
>TRBV5-1|18|TRBJ2-3
CASSLGVAGGASTDTQYF
>TRBV5-4|14|TRBJ2-7
CASSPDRASYEQYF
>TRBV7-9|13|TRBJ2-7
CASSRTIQGPQYF
>TRBV3-1/TRBV3-2|16|TRBJ2-6
CASSLRKGAGANVLTF
>TRBV28|12|TRBJ2-2
CASRKGAGELFF
>TRBV29-1|12|TRBJ2-5
CSVGGRQETQYF
>TRBV5-4|15|TRBJ2-1
CASMISSSSYNEQFF
>TRBV28|14|TRBJ2-7
CASSPRWDSYEQYF
>TRBV5-4|16|TRBJ1-6
CASSSGQGQPNSPLHF
>TRBV7-9|17|TRBJ2-3
CASSLAGGAFRGDTQYF
>TRBV5-4|13|TRBJ1-1
CASSLDRDTEAFF
>TRBV14|15|TRBJ1-3
CASSQFSRAGNTIYF
>TRBV5-6|16|TRBJ1-2
CASSLVDALRMGGYTF
>TRBV7-3|17|TRBJ2-3
CASSLMGGAGVTDTQYF
>TRBV7-8|17|TRBJ2-1
CASSLGGGGAAYNEQFF
>TRBV19|14|TRBJ2-2
CASSNQAILGELFF
>TRBV5-1|15|TRBJ2-1
CASSSSGGPYNEQFF
>TRBV5-8|12|TRBJ2-3
CASTPLGDTQYF
>TRBV5-6|12|TRBJ2-2
CASSPGLDKLFF
>TRBV6-2/TRBV6-3|13|TRBJ2-3
CASSDPPADTQYF
>TRBV3-1/TRBV3-2|12|TRBJ1-1
CATTNTNTEAFF
>TRBV14|15|TRBJ2-1
CASSQSRAAYNEQFF
>TRBV6-5|14|TRBJ2-7
CASCSTTGGGEQYF